A single sample gave rise to the 31 T cell receptor beta chains below, sequenced in a study of T cells in Graves' hyperthyroidism and ophthalmopathy. Amplification of TCR beta CDR3 regions used RNA as the template. With the HTBI primer set, the TCR CDR3 went through a first round of RT-PCR. MiXCR was run by TCRdb on the multiplex PCR reads, yielding one entry per CDR3 protein. The sample consists of fewer than 400,000 distinct CDR3 sequences, roughly 17% of them appearing once. Sequences were obtained from blood. The receptors come from a man aged 25 to 40 with Graves' hyperthyroidism.

The chain combines TRBV7-2 with TRBJ1-2; the match to TRBD1 covers 8 bases. Germline lookup yields CDR1 SGHTA and CDR2 FQGNSA. J gave up 2 bases and V 4 bases, and 3 bases lay outside the gene matches. This CDR3 contains 14 residues. The CDR3 DNA follows: TGTGCCAGCAGCTCCCCAGGGGGCAACTATGGCTACACCTTC. Translated: CASSSPGGNYGYTF.

The chain has TRBV6-1 and TRBJ1-2; 8 nucleotides align to TRBD1. Germline V gene data show CDR1 as MNHNS and CDR2 as SASEGT. The CDR3 consists of 15 residues. V shed 5 bases and J 8 bases; nucleotides not matched to a gene: 13. As DNA, the CDR3 is TGTGCCAGCAGTCCGTGGACCCAGGGGGCGAAAGGCTACACCTTC. This translates into CASSPWTQGAKGYTF.

This clonotype was counted a few times. This sequence joins TRBV7-9 and TRBJ2-1, with 12 bases identical to TRBD2. V was pared by 5 bases and J by 1 base, with 6 bases of the junction left unmatched. Germline V gene sequence: CDR1 SEHNR, CDR2 FQNEAQ (reference sequence). The CDR3 totals 17 residues. CDR3 amino acids: CASSPLLAGGSYNEQFF. DNA for the CDR3: TGTGCCAGCAGCCCACTCCTAGCGGGAGGGTCCTACAATGAGCAGTTCTTC.

Many counts were recorded for this clonotype. The chain employs TRBV3-1 and TRBJ1-4, with D unresolved. Germline lookup yields CDR1 LGHDT and CDR2 YNNKEL (reference sequence). The CDR3 is 14 amino acids. V was pared by 4 bases and J by 9 bases, with 15 bases between. The CDR3 here is CASSPVSRGKKLFF. CDR3 sequence (DNA): TGTGCCAGCAGCCCCGTCAGCCGAGGGAAAAAACTGTTTTTT. Full variable domain (rest looked up from reference TRBV3-1 and TRBJ1-4): DTAVSQTPKYLVTQMGNDKSIKCEQNLGHDTMYWYKQDSKKFLKIMFSYNNKELIINETVPNRFSPKSPDKAHLNLHINSLELGDSAVYFCASSPVSRGKKLFFGSGTQLSVL.

The J gene is TRBJ1-2, the V gene TRBV7-3, with TRBD1 matching 9 bases. Unmatched junction bases numbered 8, after V lost 5 bases and J lost 7 bases. The CDR3 runs 14 residues. CDR1 and CDR2 (germline): SGHTA, FQGTGA. CDR3 sequence reads: CASSPNPGQGGYTF. In DNA form, the CDR3 reads TGTGCCAGCAGCCCAAATCCGGGACAGGGTGGCTACACCTTC.

This chain joins TRBV10-3 and TRBJ1-1, with D uncertain. The ends were cut back, 5 bases at V and 0 bases at J, with 7 bases in the middle. Germline V CDR1 and CDR2: ENHRY, SYGVKD. The CDR3 has 13 residues. The CDR3: CAISTELNTEAFF. The DNA of the CDR3 is TGTGCCATCAGTACAGAACTGAACACTGAAGCTTTCTTT.

This clonotype came up a few times. This sequence joins TRBV24-1 and TRBJ2-7; 10 positions agree with TRBD1. CDR1 and CDR2 from the germline V gene are KGHDR and SFDVKD. The V segment lost 4 bases and the J segment 6 bases; nucleotides outside the gene matches: 14. This CDR3 is built from 17 residues. DNA of the CDR3: TGTGCCACCAGTGACGGGCAGGGACAGGGGTTCCCGGGCGAGCAGTACTTC. This codes for CATSDGQGQGFPGEQYF.

V and J are TRBV20-1 and TRBJ1-6; D is undetermined. Germline lookup yields CDR1 DFQATT and CDR2 SNEGSKA (reference sequence). The ends were cut back, 0 bases at V and 5 bases at J, with 11 bases in the middle. CDR3 length equals 15 residues. CDR3 DNA sequence: TGCAGTGCTAGAGAGGAGGAACAGAATAATTCACCCCTCCACTTT. Amino acid sequence: CSAREEEQNNSPLHF.

The table lists this clonotype with many counts. The chain recombines TRBV12-5 with TRBJ1-1; possibly TRBD1 for D (5 bases). The V gene lost 2 bases and the J gene lost 10 bases, with 17 bases spanning the gap. CDR3 size: 14 residues. Germline V CDR1 and CDR2: LGHNT, FRNRAP. The CDR3 DNA follows: TGTGCTAGTGGTTTGCCTTACACAGGCTGGGGAGCTTTCTTT. This codes for CASGLPYTGWGAFF.

This clonotype was counted a few times. This chain connects TRBV4-1 to TRBJ2-1; a possible D gene is TRBD2 (6 bases). The V end lost 0 bases, the J end lost 6 bases, and 6 bases lay between the germline ends. This CDR3 contains 13 residues. Per the germline V gene, CDR1 is MGHRA and CDR2 is YSYEKL. The CDR3 coding sequence is TGCGCCAGCAGCCAAGAGGGGGGCAATGAGCAGTTCTTC. This codes for CASSQEGGNEQFF.

This clonotype was observed a few times. This chain links TRBV11-3 with TRBJ2-2; D assignment may be TRBD1 or TRBD2 (5 bases each). With 5 bases removed from V and 9 bases from J, the gap between germline ends came to 19 bases. The CDR3 contains 15 residues. In germline, CDR1 is SGHNT, CDR2 YENEEA. The CDR3 loop is CASSLLRGAQWELFF. The DNA for the CDR3 is TGTGCCAGCAGCCTCCTAAGAGGGGCTCAATGGGAGCTGTTTTTT.

The chain recombines TRBV27 with TRBJ2-7; D is tentatively TRBD1 or TRBD2 (5 bases each). The V end lost 5 bases, the J end lost 1 base, and 18 bases lay between the germline ends. The CDR3 covers 16 residues. Germline V lookup: CDR1 MNHEY, CDR2 SMNVEV (reference sequence). CDR3 region: CASSRRDRISSYEQYF. In nucleotides, the CDR3 is TGTGCCAGCAGTCGCCGGGACCGGATTTCATCCTACGAGCAGTACTTC.

The J gene is TRBJ1-2, the V gene TRBV19, with D possibly being TRBD1 (6 bases). V was trimmed by 2 bases and J by 2 bases, leaving 12 bases between them. In germline, CDR1 is LNHDA, CDR2 SQIVND (reference sequence). The CDR3 is 15 residues long. This CDR3 is CASSISETGNYGYTF. Here the CDR3 DNA reads TGTGCCAGTAGTATATCGGAGACAGGAAACTATGGCTACACCTTC.

Many counts were recorded for this clonotype. The rearrangement uses TRBV27 and TRBJ1-1, with D hard to call. There are 17 residues in the CDR3. CDR1 is MNHEY, CDR2 SMNVEV, per germline (reference sequence). V was clipped by 4 bases and J by 1 base, with 19 bases between them. CDR3 sequence (DNA): TGTGCCAGCAGTTCCATCCCGCCGGTGGCAGGGAACACTGAAGCTTTCTTT. Translation: CASSSIPPVAGNTEAFF.

The chain is built from TRBV14 and TRBJ1-2; D uncertain. V was clipped by 0 bases and J by 4 bases, with 9 bases between them. This CDR3 contains 14 residues. Germline V gene lookup returns CDR1 SGHDN and CDR2 FVKESK. As DNA, the CDR3 is TGTGCCAGCAGCCAAGATATGGGGTTCTATGGCTACACCTTC. Residues: CASSQDMGFYGYTF.

A remark on this clonotype: A read error may be the cause here, since a much bigger clone is one base away. The chain combines TRBV20-1 with TRBJ2-7, with 8 nucleotides matching TRBD2. The DNA matches TRBJ2-1 better at its end, which makes the J call doubtful. CDR3 length: 15 residues. Germline CDR1 DFQATT, CDR2 SNEGSKA (reference sequence). CDR3 protein: CSARERGRRSYEQFF. In nucleotides, the CDR3 is TGCAGTGCTAGAGAACGCGGGAGGCGGTCCTACGAGCAGTTCTTC.

The chain combines TRBV15 with TRBJ2-4; the D gene could be TRBD1 or TRBD2 (5 bases each). Germline V gene sequence: CDR1 LNHNV, CDR2 YYDKDF (reference sequence). This CDR3 has 19 residues. V was clipped by 0 bases and J by 1 base, with 19 bases between them. CDR3 nucleotides: TGTGCCACCAGCAGAGAGAGGGGCGATGTTGTTCGGGCCAAAAACATTCAGTACTTC. It encodes CATSRERGDVVRAKNIQYF.

This clonotype was counted many times. The chain is built from TRBV7-2 and TRBJ2-7; TRBD2 matches 8 bases. Germline loops: CDR1 SGHTA, CDR2 FQGNSA. The CDR3 length is 16 residues. The J segment lost 2 bases and the V segment lost 5 bases, leaving 11 bases of the junction unmatched. CDR3 residues: CASSSRGGTLPYEQYF. The CDR3 bases are TGTGCCAGCAGCAGCCGGGGGGGAACCCTTCCCTACGAGCAGTACTTC.

This clonotype was detected many times. V gene TRBV5-4 combines with J gene TRBJ2-1; D gene unclear. The CDR3 totals 12 residues. Germline V lookup: CDR1 SGHNT, CDR2 YYREEE (reference sequence). V dropped 0 bases and J dropped 5 bases, with 3 bases sitting between them. The CDR3 nucleotides are TGTGCCAGCAGCTTGGCAGACAATGAGCAGTTCTTC. Amino acid sequence: CASSLADNEQFF.

This clonotype was seen ten or more times. This chain joins TRBV2 and TRBJ2-3, with D unclear. The CDR3 totals 14 residues. CDR1 is SNHLY and CDR2 is FYNNEI in the germline V gene. Trimming pared 0 bases from V and 6 bases from J, leaving 10 bases between. The chain's CDR3 is CASSEAHRVDTQYF. In nucleotides, the CDR3 is TGTGCCAGCAGTGAAGCCCATCGGGTCGATACGCAGTATTTT.

This clonotype was counted ten times or more. The chain couples TRBV14 to TRBJ2-3; TRBD2 agrees at 8 bases. The CDR3 covers 16 residues. Germline V CDR1 and CDR2: SGHDN, FVKESK. V shed 2 bases, J shed 3 bases, and the junction held 7 bases outside the gene matches. As DNA, the CDR3 is TGTGCCAGCAGCCAACGCGAGCGGGAGAGGACAGATACGCAGTATTTT. Its translation: CASSQRERERTDTQYF.

This clonotype was recorded at least ten times. V is TRBV6-1 and J is TRBJ1-1, with D perhaps TRBD1 (6 bases). The CDR3 totals 14 residues. Germline V gene lookup returns CDR1 MNHNS and CDR2 SASEGT. V lost 5 bases to trimming and J lost 2 bases, with 12 bases between them. As DNA, the CDR3 is TGTGCCAGCAGTCTCGGACAGATCAACACTGAAGCTTTCTTT. As protein: CASSLGQINTEAFF.

Many counts were recorded for this clonotype. V usage is TRBV12-3 or TRBV12-4 and J usage is TRBJ2-3, with 9 nucleotides matching TRBD2. The CDR3 has 15 residues. V shed 7 bases and J 1 base; nucleotides not matched to a gene: 6. This chain's CDR3 is CASTLAGVGTDTQYF. The CDR3 DNA reads TGTGCCAGCACCTTAGCGGGAGTTGGCACAGATACGCAGTATTTT.

At least ten counts were recorded for this clonotype. CDR3 DNA: TGTGCCAGCAGTTTCCCCCAGGGGGGGGTTCAGCCCCAGCATTTT. It is translated as CASSFPQGGVQPQHF. The chain uses TRBV28 and TRBJ1-5; 7 bases are a match to TRBD1. Trimming cost V 3 bases and J 6 bases; bases outside gene matches: 8. There are 15 residues in the CDR3. Germline CDR1 reads MDHEN; CDR2 reads SYDVKM.

In its sample, this clonotype was seen a few times. A read error may explain this, as a much larger clone is one base away. The chain combines TRBV28 with TRBJ2-1; 9 nucleotides line up with TRBD1. Germline values: CDR1 MDHEN, CDR2 SYDVKM. The CDR3 length is 15 residues. CDR3 sequence reads: CASREGTGSHNEQCF. In nucleotides, the CDR3 is TGTGCCAGCAGGGAGGGGACAGGGTCGCACAATGAGCAGTGCTTC.

A few counts support this clonotype. The chain recombines TRBV7-3 with TRBJ2-2; possibly TRBD1 for D (6 bases). This CDR3 comprises 16 residues. V lost 1 base and J 1 base, leaving 10 bases between the germline ends. CDR1 is SGHTA, CDR2 FQGTGA, per germline. Here the CDR3 reads CASSLNARGNTGELFF. Here the CDR3 DNA reads TGTGCCAGCAGCTTAAACGCCAGGGGGAACACCGGGGAGCTGTTTTTT.

This clonotype was recorded many times. The CDR3 loop is CASSLTSMNTEAFF. In DNA form, the CDR3 reads TGTGCCAGCAGTCTTACTAGCATGAACACTGAAGCTTTCTTT. The gene calls are TRBV27 and TRBJ1-1; D unresolved. V dropped 5 bases and J dropped 0 bases, with 10 bases sitting between them. The length of the CDR3 is 14 residues. Germline CDR1 and CDR2: MNHEY and SMNVEV (reference sequence).

The sample holds many counts of this clonotype. The V and J genes are TRBV11-1 and TRBJ2-1; D remains unclear. V dropped 3 bases and J dropped 5 bases, with 17 bases sitting between them. CDR3 length equals 16 residues. CDR1 SGHAT and CDR2 FQDESV come from the germline V gene (reference sequence). CDR3 DNA sequence: TGTGCCAGCAGCTTTCGGGTCACCCCCTTCAACAATGAGCAGTTCTTC. It specifies CASSFRVTPFNNEQFF.

The chain couples TRBV10-3 to TRBJ2-2; TRBD1 might be the D (6 bases). CDR3 length equals 14 residues. CDR1 and CDR2 (germline): ENHRY, SYGVKD. V dropped 4 bases and J dropped 5 bases, with 11 bases sitting between them. The CDR3 region has the DNA TGTGCCATCAGTGGGACAGCAAGGACCGGGGAGCTGTTTTTT. This gives the protein CAISGTARTGELFF.

This clonotype was counted at least ten times. The rearrangement joins TRBV5-1 to TRBJ2-3; 9 bases are a match to TRBD2. There are 15 residues in the CDR3. The J segment lost 3 bases and the V segment lost 2 bases, leaving 4 bases of the junction unmatched. Germline-derived CDR1 and CDR2 are SGHRS and YFSETQ. The DNA of the CDR3 is TGCGCCAGCAGCTTTCGCGGGAGGGAGACAGATACGCAGTATTTT. Translation: CASSFRGRETDTQYF.

This clonotype was picked up many times. This chain joins TRBV2 and TRBJ1-2, with a possible D match to TRBD1 (6 bases). Germline V gene sequence: CDR1 SNHLY, CDR2 FYNNEI. V lost 2 bases to trimming and J lost 5 bases, with 15 bases between them. This CDR3 region has 15 residues. The DNA for the CDR3 is TGTGCCAGCAGTGAACGACAGAGGGGGGGTTATGGCTACACCTTC. It yields the protein CASSERQRGGYGYTF. The entire variable domain, with the rest obtained from reference TRBV2 and TRBJ1-2, is as follows: EPEVTQTPSHQVTQMGQEVILRCVPISNHLYFYWYRQILGQKVEFLVSFYNNEISEKSEIFDDQFSVERPDGSNFTLKIRSTKLEDSAMYFCASSERQRGGYGYTFGSGTRLTVV.